The source of this T cell receptor beta chain is a study of T cell changes during pregnancy in multiple sclerosis. V was shortened by 0 bases and J by 6 bases, with 15 bases between the two germline ends. Germline lookup yields CDR1 LGHNA and CDR2 YNFKEQ. The CDR3 has 17 amino acids. Sequencing was performed with immunoSEQ multiplex PCR; in TCRdb, only in-frame clones are kept and a portion is missing. The sample contains 35,000 to 45,000 clones, 87% of which appear only once. V usage is TRBV4-2 and J usage is TRBJ1-6; tentatively, D is TRBD1 (6 bases). This clonotype originated in a female donor with multiple sclerosis, enrolled in a pregnancy study. The sample in question was CD4+ T cells from peripheral blood mononuclear cells, obtained after pregnancy. The CDR3 bases are TGTGCCAGCAGCCAAGATCTGGGGGGGGCCGGTAATTCACCCCTCCACTTT. This encodes CASSQDLGGAGNSPLHF.